This is a list of T cell receptor beta chains from one sample in a study of early T cells in non-severe SARS-CoV-2 infection. TCRdb re-called the 5' RACE reads through MiXCR, storing one row per CDR3 protein. The sample yields about 62,000 distinct CDR3 sequences, almost 9.5% seen once. The sample comprised whole blood. All receptors come from an adult who was a healthcare worker with PCR-confirmed SARS-CoV-2 infection or an uninfected control (not recorded which). Both conserved end residues are part of each CDR3. The order of the fields is D gene, clone size, J gene, V gene, CDR3 DNA, CDR3 protein. The D gene is left open where the match is weak. Clone size, where shown, is once, few, many, or a class for clones that have expanded.

>TRBD1|many|TRBJ1-1|TRBV18
TGTGCCAGCTCGGCAGGGGGCGCGACTGAAGCTTTCTTT
CASSAGGATEAFF
>.|few|TRBJ1-1|TRBV2
TGTGCCAGCAGTTCGCGACAGGACACTGAAGCTTTCTTT
CASSSRQDTEAFF
>.|many|TRBJ1-2|TRBV30
TGTGCCTGGAGTGAACAGGGCGATGGCTACACCTTC
CAWSEQGDGYTF
>.|many|TRBJ1-1|TRBV30
TGTGCCTGGAGTGGAGGGACCGAGCCTGAAGCTTTCTTT
CAWSGGTEPEAFF
>TRBD1|.|TRBJ1-4|TRBV6-5
TGTGCCAGCAGTTACGCGGACAGGGACCTGTTTTTT
CASSYADRDLFF
>.|many|TRBJ2-1|TRBV4-1
TGCGCCAGCAGCCAAGATGGTACGCGGAGCTCCTACAATGAGCAGTTCTTC
CASSQDGTRSSYNEQFF
>TRBD1|.|TRBJ1-2|TRBV4-2
TGTGCCAGCAGCCAACAATACGACAGGGTTGGATATGGCTACACCTTC
CASSQQYDRVGYGYTF
>.|many|TRBJ1-3|TRBV11-2
TGTGCCAGCAGCTTAGTCCAGCCTGGAAACACCATATATTTT
CASSLVQPGNTIYF
>.|few|TRBJ2-1|TRBV20-1
TGCAGTGCTAGTAGACAGGACAATGAGCAGTTCTTC
CSASRQDNEQFF
>TRBD1|few|TRBJ2-3|TRBV5-6
TGTGCCAGCAGCTCTGACAGGGGGCATGGCACAGATACGCAGTATTTT
CASSSDRGHGTDTQYF
>.|.|TRBJ1-6|TRBV5-4
TGTGCCAGCAGCCTTGGGCAGAGTGGTTCACCCCTCCACTTT
CASSLGQSGSPLHF
>TRBD2|few|TRBJ2-2|TRBV20-1
TGCAGTGCTAGACCCCTGGTAAAGCGGGGCACCGGGGAGCTGTTTTTT
CSARPLVKRGTGELFF
>.|few|TRBJ1-6|TRBV7-9
TGTGCCAGCAGCTTAGCGCCCGGGAGCTCCTATAATTCACCCCTCCACTTT
CASSLAPGSSYNSPLHF
>.|.|TRBJ2-1|TRBV28
TGTGCCAGCATGGAACCTGGCAATGAGCAGTTCTTC
CASMEPGNEQFF
>TRBD1|.|TRBJ1-4|TRBV30
TGTGCTGGGACAGGGAACTTTGAAAAACTGTTTTTT
CAGTGNFEKLFF
>TRBD2|.|TRBJ2-3|TRBV7-2
TGTGCCAGCAGCCGGGAGGGACCTAGCGTCACAGATACGCAGTATTTT
CASSREGPSVTDTQYF
>TRBD1|.|TRBJ2-2|TRBV5-6
TGTGCCAGCAGCCGACAGGGGGCGAACACCGGGGAGCTGTTTTTT
CASSRQGANTGELFF
>.|many|TRBJ2-3|TRBV11-2
TGTGCCAGCAGCTTAGGGGGAGATACGCAGTATTTT
CASSLGGDTQYF
>.|many|TRBJ2-3|TRBV2
TGTGCCAGCAGTTGGACAGTAAACACAGATACGCAGTATTTT
CASSWTVNTDTQYF
>.|many|TRBJ2-2|TRBV6-6
TGTGCCAGCAGTCAGGGGAACACCGGGGAGCTGTTTTTT
CASSQGNTGELFF
>TRBD1|few|TRBJ1-1|TRBV6-1
TGTGCCACAAGGACAGGGATGAACACTGAAGCTTTCTTT
CATRTGMNTEAFF
>.|.|TRBJ1-5|TRBV24-1
TGTGCCACCCGGGGGGCGGCGAATCAGCCCCAGCATTTT
CATRGAANQPQHF
>TRBD1|few|TRBJ1-4|TRBV7-7
TGTGCCAGCAGCACTCGTCGGACAGGGGCGCTGGCTAATGAAAAACTGTTTTTT
CASSTRRTGALANEKLFF
>.|many|TRBJ1-3|TRBV4-2
TGTGCCAGCAGCCAAGCTGTCTCGAGTGGAAACACCATATATTTT
CASSQAVSSGNTIYF
>.|many|TRBJ2-1|TRBV6-4
TGTGCCAGCAGTGTAGGGGTCTCCTACAATGAGCAGTTCTTC
CASSVGVSYNEQFF
>.|.|TRBJ1-1|TRBV20-1
TGCAGTGCTAGAGATCCACGGGGGACCACTGAAGCTTTCTTT
CSARDPRGTTEAFF
>.|.|TRBJ1-4|TRBV20-1
TGCAGTGCTACGGAGGGAAGTGAAAAACTGTTTTTT
CSATEGSEKLFF
>.|.|TRBJ1-2|TRBV21-1
TGTGCCGGACTGGGCATGGGGCTCTGGGGCTACACCTTC
CAGLGMGLWGYTF
>.|few|TRBJ1-6|TRBV5-6
TGTGCCAGCAGCTTCAGGGGATATAATTCACCCCTCCACTTT
CASSFRGYNSPLHF
>.|.|TRBJ2-2|TRBV7-3
TGTGCCAGCAGCTTAGATATCACCCGGGAGCTGTTTTTT
CASSLDITRELFF
>.|.|TRBJ1-1|TRBV5-1
TGCGCCAGCAGCCTCACCTGGACGGTGAACACTGAAGCTTTCTTT
CASSLTWTVNTEAFF
>.|.|TRBJ1-3|TRBV6-5
TGTGCCAGCAGACCCGGGACACCTGGAAACACCATATATTTT
CASRPGTPGNTIYF
>.|few|TRBJ2-5|TRBV11-2
TGTGCCAGCAGCTCCTTAGCAGGGTACGAGACCCAGTACTTC
CASSSLAGYETQYF
>.|many|TRBJ1-2|TRBV20-1
TGCAGTGCTAGTACGACTGAACACCCAGCTAACTATGGCTACACCTTC
CSASTTEHPANYGYTF
>.|few|TRBJ1-1|TRBV6-2/TRBV6-3
TGTGCCAGCAGCGACAGACAGTCATTTAACACTGAAGCTTTCTTT
CASSDRQSFNTEAFF
>TRBD1|.|TRBJ2-3|TRBV5-4
TGTGCCAGCAGCTTGGAAGCCGACAGGGCCCATCCAGATACGCAGTATTTT
CASSLEADRAHPDTQYF
>.|few|TRBJ1-4|TRBV4-1
TGCGCCAGCAGCCAACTGACAGGTTTAGGTGAAAAACTGTTTTTT
CASSQLTGLGEKLFF
>.|many|TRBJ1-3|TRBV15
TGTGCCACCAGCAGAGAAACAGGGTATCGAAACACCATATATTTT
CATSRETGYRNTIYF